The 5 T cell receptor beta chains given below trace back to one sample, sequenced in a study of molecular identifiers for immune sequencing clone quantification listed by TCRdb under 2018. Library preparation employed PCR. Sequencing relied on an Illumina HiSeq 4000. The public reads were quality trimmed at Q25 with fastp and then assembled into clones with MiXCR by TCRdb, keeping productive beta chains. Here each entry gathers all rows of one CDR3 protein and keeps the most common genes and DNA. Here the sample has about 640,000 distinct CDR3 sequences; about 20% occur a single time. The ten largest clones take up 0.85% of the sample. The sequencing sample was made of naive CD8+ T cells from blood, with Jurkat cell RNA spiked in. The label giving this sample's cell subset or site can be read as: FACS-sorted CD8+CD4-CCR7+CD45RA+ naive T cells. These receptors were taken from a human donor in good health. Some libraries in this study had Jurkat cell RNA spiked in.

With regard to this clonotype: A read error may be the cause here, since a much bigger clone is one base away. The chain uses TRBV4-3 and TRBJ2-7; the D is unclear. Trimming removed 1 base at V and 1 base at J, with 17 bases between. Germline-derived CDR1 and CDR2 are LGHNA and YSLEER. The CDR3 loop spans 17 amino acids. CDR3 residues: CASSQGLDVPFSYEQYF. The CDR3, as DNA: TGCGCCAGCAGCCAAGGTCTTGACGTCCCGTTTTCCTACGAGCAGTACTTC.

The chain combines TRBV7-9 with TRBJ1-6; 9 bases are a match to TRBD1. This CDR3 region has 18 residues. V lost 5 bases and J lost 8; bases outside the gene matches: 16. The V gene's germline CDR1 is SEHNR and CDR2 FQNEAQ (reference sequence). Here the CDR3 reads CASSPTGGSQFGDSPLHF. CDR3 DNA: TGTGCCAGCAGCCCGACAGGGGGGTCCCAATTTGGGGATTCACCCCTCCACTTT.

About this clonotype itself: A clone one base away is much larger, so this may be a read error. The chain employs TRBV7-9 and TRBJ2-3; 9 bases agree with TRBD2. The V gene end was trimmed by 4 bases and the J gene end by 6 bases; junction bases not matched to a gene: 8. The germline CDR1 and CDR2 sequences are SEHNR and FQNEAQ (reference sequence). The CDR3 extends over 15 amino acids. CDR3 loop: CASSSIAGVLDTQYF. CDR3 bases: TGTGCCAGCAGCTCGATAGCGGGGGTCTTGGATACGCAGTATTTT.

The sample holds a few counts of this clonotype. In nucleotides, the CDR3 is TGTGCCAGCAGCTTGGGGACAGGGGGCTACCTCGAGCAGTACTTC. Protein product: CASSLGTGGYLEQYF. The chain has TRBV5-6 and TRBJ2-7; 11 bases are shared with TRBD1. Losses at the gene ends were 0 bases for V and 6 bases for J; bases not matched to a gene: 5. The CDR3 has 15 amino acids. Looked up from germline, CDR1 is SGHDT and CDR2 is YYEEEE. Using reference TRBV5-6 and TRBJ2-7 for the parts outside the CDR3, the full variable domain is DAGVTQSPTHLIKTRGQQVTLRCSPKSGHDTVSWYQQALGQGPQFIFQYYEEEERQRGNFPDRFSGHQFPNYSSELNVNALLLGDSALYLCASSLGTGGYLEQYFGPGTRLTVT.

This clonotype has ten or more counts. CDR3 protein: CASSYLMGTDTGELFF. CDR3 bases: TGTGCCAGCAGTTACCTTATGGGGACGGACACCGGGGAGCTGTTTTTT. The V and J genes are TRBV6-5 and TRBJ2-2; D is perhaps TRBD1 or TRBD2 (5 bases each). Trimming stripped 2 bases from V and 3 bases from J, with 13 bases between. The CDR3 length is 16 residues. Germline V gene lookup returns CDR1 MNHEY and CDR2 SVGAGI.